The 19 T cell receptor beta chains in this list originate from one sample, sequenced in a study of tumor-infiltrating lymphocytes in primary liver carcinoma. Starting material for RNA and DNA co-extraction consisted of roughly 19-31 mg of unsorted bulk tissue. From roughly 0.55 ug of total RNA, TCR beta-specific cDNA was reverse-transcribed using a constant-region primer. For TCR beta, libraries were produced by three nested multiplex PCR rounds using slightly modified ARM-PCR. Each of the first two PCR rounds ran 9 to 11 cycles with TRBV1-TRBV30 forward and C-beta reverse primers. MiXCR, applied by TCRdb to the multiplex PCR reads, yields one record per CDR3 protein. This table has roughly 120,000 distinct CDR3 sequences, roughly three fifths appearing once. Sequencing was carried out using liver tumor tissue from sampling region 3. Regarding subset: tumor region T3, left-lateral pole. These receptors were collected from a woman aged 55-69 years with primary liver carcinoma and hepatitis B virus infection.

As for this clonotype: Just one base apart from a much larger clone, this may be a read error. The CDR3 sequence is CASSSGLAGVSTRELFF. The CDR3 bases are TGTGCCAGCAGCTCCGGACTAGCGGGAGTTAGCACCCGGGAGCTGTTTTTT. The gene calls are TRBV7-8 and TRBJ2-2; 13 positions agree with TRBD2. CDR1 is SGHVS and CDR2 is FQNEAQ in the germline V gene. This CDR3 region has 17 residues.

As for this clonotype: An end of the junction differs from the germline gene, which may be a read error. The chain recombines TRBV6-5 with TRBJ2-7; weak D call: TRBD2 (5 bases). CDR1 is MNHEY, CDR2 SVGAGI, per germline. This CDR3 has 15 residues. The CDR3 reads CANSYLRGQTYEQYF. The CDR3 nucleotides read TGTGCCAACAGTTACTTACGCGGGCAGACCTACGAGCAGTACTTC.

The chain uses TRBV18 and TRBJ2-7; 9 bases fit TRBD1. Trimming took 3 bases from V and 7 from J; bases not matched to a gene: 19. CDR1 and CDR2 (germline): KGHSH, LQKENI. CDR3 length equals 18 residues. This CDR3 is CASSPPSPGTGIGTEQYF. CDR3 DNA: TGTGCCAGCTCACCCCCATCCCCCGGGACAGGGATTGGTACGGAGCAGTACTTC. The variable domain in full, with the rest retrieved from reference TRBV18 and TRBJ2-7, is NAGVMQNPRHLVRRRGQEARLRCSPMKGHSHVYWYRQLPEEGLKFMVYLQKENIIDESGMPKERFSAEFPKEGPSILRIQQVVRGDSAAYFCASSPPSPGTGIGTEQYFGPGTRLTVT.

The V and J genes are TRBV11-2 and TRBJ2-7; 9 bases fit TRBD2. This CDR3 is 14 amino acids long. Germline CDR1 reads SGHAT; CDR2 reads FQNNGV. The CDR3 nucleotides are TGTACTAGCAGACGGACTAGCGTCCCCTACGAGCAGTACTTC. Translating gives CTSRRTSVPYEQYF.

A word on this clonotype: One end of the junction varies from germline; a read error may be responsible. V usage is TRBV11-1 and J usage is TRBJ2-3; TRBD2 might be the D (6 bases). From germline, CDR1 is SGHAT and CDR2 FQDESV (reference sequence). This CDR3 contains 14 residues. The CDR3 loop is CTSSSRQRTGESHF. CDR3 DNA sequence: TGTACCAGCAGCTCAAGGCAACGTACGGGAGAGTCTCACTTT. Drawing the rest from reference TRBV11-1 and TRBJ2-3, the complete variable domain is EAEVAQSPRYKITEKSQAVAFWCDPISGHATLYWYRQILGQGPELLVQFQDESVVDDSQLPKDRFSAERLKGVDSTLKIQPAELGDSAMYLCTSSSRQRTGESHFGPGTRLTVL.

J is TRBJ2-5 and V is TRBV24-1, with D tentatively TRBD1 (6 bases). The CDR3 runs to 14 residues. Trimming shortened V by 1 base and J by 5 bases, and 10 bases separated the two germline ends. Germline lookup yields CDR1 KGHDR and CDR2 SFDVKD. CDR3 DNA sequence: TGTGCCACCAGTGATTTCCAGGGGACCGAGACCCAGTACTTC. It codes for CATSDFQGTETQYF.

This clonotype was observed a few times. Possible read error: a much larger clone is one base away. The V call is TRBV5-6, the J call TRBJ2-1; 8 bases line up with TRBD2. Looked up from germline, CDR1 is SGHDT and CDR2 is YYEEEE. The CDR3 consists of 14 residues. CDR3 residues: CASSGFWRGAEQIF. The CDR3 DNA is TGTGCCAGCAGCGGGTTCTGGCGGGGGGCCGAGCAGATCTTC.

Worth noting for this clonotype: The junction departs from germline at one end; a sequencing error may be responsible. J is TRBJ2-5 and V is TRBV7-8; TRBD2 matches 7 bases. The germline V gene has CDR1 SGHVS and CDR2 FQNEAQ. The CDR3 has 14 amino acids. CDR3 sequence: CASSARGVKETQYF. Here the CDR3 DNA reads TGCGCCAGCAGCGCCCGGGGGGTGAAGGAGACCCAGTACTTC.

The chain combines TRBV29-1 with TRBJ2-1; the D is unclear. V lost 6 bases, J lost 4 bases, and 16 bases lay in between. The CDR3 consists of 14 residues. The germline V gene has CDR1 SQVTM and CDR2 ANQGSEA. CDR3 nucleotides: TGCAGCGTCCGCCAGACCGGGTGGTACAATGAGCAGTTCTTC. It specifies CSVRQTGWYNEQFF.

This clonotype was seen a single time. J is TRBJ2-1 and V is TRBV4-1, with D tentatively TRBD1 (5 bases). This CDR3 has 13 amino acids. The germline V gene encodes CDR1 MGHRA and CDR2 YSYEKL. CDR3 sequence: CTNSQGQAGISFF. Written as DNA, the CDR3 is TGCACCAACAGCCAGGGCCAGGCCGGAATATCGTTCTTC.

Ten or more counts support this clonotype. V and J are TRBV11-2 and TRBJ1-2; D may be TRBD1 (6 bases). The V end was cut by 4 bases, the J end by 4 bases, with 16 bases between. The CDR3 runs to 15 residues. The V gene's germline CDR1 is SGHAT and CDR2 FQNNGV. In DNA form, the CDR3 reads TGTGCCAGCAGCTCCCACATGGGACACAGCTATGGCTACACCTTC. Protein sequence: CASSSHMGHSYGYTF.

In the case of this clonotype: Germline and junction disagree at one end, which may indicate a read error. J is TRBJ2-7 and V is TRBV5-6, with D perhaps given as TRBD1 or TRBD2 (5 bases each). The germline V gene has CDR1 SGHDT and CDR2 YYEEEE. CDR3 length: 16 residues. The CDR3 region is CVSSLDGGDHSYKQYF. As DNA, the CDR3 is TGTGTCAGCAGCTTGGATGGGGGAGATCACTCTTACAAGCAGTACTTC.

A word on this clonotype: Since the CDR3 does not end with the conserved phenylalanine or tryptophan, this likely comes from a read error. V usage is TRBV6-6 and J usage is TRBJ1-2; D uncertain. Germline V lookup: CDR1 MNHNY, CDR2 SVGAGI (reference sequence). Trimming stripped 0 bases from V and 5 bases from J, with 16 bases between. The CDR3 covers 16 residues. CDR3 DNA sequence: TGTGCCAGCAGTTACTCGAGTTGCAGAACTGGTTATGGCTACACCATC. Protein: CASSYSSCRTGYGYTI.

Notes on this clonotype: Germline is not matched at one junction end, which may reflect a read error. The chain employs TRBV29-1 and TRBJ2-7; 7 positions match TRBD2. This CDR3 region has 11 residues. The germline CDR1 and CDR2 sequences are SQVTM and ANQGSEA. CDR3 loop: CSVGLVREQCF. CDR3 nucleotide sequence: TGCAGCGTAGGACTAGTCCGCGAGCAGTGCTTC.

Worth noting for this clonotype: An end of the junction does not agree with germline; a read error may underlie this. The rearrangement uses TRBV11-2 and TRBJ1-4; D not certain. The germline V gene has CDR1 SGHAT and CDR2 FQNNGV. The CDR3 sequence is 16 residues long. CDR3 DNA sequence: TGTGTCAGCAGCTTAGGCCTCCTTTCCTCTGTAGAAAAACTATTTTTT. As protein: CVSSLGLLSSVEKLFF.

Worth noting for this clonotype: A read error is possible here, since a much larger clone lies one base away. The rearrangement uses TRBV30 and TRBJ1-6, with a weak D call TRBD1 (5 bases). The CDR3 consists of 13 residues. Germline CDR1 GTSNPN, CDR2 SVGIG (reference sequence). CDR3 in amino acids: CAWNTGHNSRLHF. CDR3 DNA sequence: TGTGCCTGGAATACAGGACATAATTCACGCCTCCACTTT.

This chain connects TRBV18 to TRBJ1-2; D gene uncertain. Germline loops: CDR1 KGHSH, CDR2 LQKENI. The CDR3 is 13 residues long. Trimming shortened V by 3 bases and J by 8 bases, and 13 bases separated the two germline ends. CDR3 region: CASSPEQQGGYTF. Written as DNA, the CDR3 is TGTGCCAGCTCACCGGAACAGCAAGGAGGCTACACCTTC.

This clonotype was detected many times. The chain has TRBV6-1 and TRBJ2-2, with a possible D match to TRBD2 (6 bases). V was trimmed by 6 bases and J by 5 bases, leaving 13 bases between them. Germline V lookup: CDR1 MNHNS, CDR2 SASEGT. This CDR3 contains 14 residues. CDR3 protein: CASREGPLTGELFF. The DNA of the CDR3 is TGTGCCAGCAGGGAGGGACCGCTTACCGGGGAGCTGTTTTTT.

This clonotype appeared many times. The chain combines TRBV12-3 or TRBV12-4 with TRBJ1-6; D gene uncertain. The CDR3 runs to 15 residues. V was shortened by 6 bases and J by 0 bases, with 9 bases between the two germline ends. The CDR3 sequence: CASRAKSSYNSPLHF. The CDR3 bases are TGTGCCAGCAGAGCAAAGAGCTCCTATAATTCACCCCTCCACTTT.